This TCR beta chain was documented in a study of CD8 T cells in Susac syndrome. CDR3 size: 14 residues. Germline V gives CDR1 KGHSH, CDR2 LQKENI. With V trimmed by 5 bases and J by 5 bases, 8 bases remained unmatched. Study results and caveats: Maximal CD8+ clonal expansion in Susac was observed within TEMRA cells and among active patients.

A remark on this clonotype: Its antigen is as yet unknown.

From blood CD8+ and CD4+ T cells, the TCR beta chain was sequenced. Reverse transcription of about 0.5 to 1 ug RNA used random hexamers. With immunoSEQ multiplex PCR, TCR beta CDR3 was amplified across 54 Vbeta and 13 Jbeta. MiXCR, run by TCRdb on the immunoSEQ multiplex PCR reads, gives a single entry per CDR3 protein. The sample lists approximately 74,000 distinct CDR3 sequences, about 93% occurring once. Sequenced material: CD8+ T cells from PBMCs. The receptor was derived from a human donor with Susac syndrome. V and J are TRBV18 and TRBJ2-7; TRBD2 aligns across 8 bases. The CDR3 coding sequence is TGTGCCAGCTCAGTGAGCGGGAGTGTCGACGAGCAGTACTTC. It yields the protein CASSVSGSVDEQYF.